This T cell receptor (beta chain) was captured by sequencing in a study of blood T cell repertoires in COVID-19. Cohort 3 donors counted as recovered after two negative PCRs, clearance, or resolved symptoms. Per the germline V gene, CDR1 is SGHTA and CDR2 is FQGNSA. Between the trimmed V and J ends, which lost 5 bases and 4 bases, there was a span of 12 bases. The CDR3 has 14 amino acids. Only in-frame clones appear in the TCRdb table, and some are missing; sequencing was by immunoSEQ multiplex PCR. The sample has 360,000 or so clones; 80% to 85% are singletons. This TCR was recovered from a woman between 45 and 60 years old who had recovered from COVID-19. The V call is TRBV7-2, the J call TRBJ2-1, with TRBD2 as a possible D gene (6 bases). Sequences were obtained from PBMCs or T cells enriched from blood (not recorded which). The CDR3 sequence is CASSPWAGYNEQFF. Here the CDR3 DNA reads TGTGCCAGCAGCCCCTGGGCGGGGTACAATGAGCAGTTCTTC. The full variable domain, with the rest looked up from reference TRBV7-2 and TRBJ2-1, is GAGVSQSPSNKVTEKGKDVELRCDPISGHTALYWYRQSLGQGLEFLIYFQGNSAPDKSGLPSDRFSAERTGGSVSTLTIQRTQQEDSAVYLCASSPWAGYNEQFFGPGTRLTVL.